This T cell receptor (beta chain) was sequenced in a study of molecular identifiers for immune sequencing clone quantification (dated by TCRdb to 2016 to 2018). For the study in its entirety: For a replicate experiment, RNA from roughly 21,000 or 96,000 naive CD8 T cells was divided into five aliquots, and four of the five aliquots were sequenced. This methods study benchmarked molecular-identifier clustering-based TCR repertoire sequencing (MIDCIRS) and TCR RNA copy counting, using CD8 T cells to do so.

Libraries of naive CD8 T cells were built from anywhere between roughly 17,000 and 1,100,000 sorted cells, with 10%, 30% or 50% of the purified RNA used. Naive CD8 T cells were FACS-sorted as CD8+CD4-CCR7+CD45RA+ on a BD FACSAria II into RLT Plus buffer. To test detection sensitivity, Jurkat RNA equivalent to ten TCR copies was spiked into samples of about 19,000-1,000,000 naive CD8 T cells. CD8 T cells were enriched with RosetteSep CD8+ T Cell Enrichment Cocktail and Ficoll-Paque, followed by ACK red cell lysis. At the junction V is shortened by 3 bases and J by 1 base; bases outside the gene matches: 14. Inclusive of the bounding cysteine and phenylalanine, the CDR3 is 19 residues long. Only the CDR3 portion is preserved as DNA: 57 bases, with reading frame beginning at the first base. According to the germline V gene, CDR1 reads SGHTA and CDR2 reads FQGNSA. This clonotype has only a few counts. Which antigen it targets is not known. Base qualities are not recorded, but no much larger clone differs from it by a single base.

What the authors observed across the whole study: The naive libraries included spiked-in Jurkat TCR RNA (around 10 copies' worth), and this RNA is not part of the donor repertoire. In CMV-specific effector cells, clones with more than 20 RNA copies contained over 98% of molecules, whereas in naive cells such clones contained under 1% of molecules. Modeling indicated around 3 TCR RNA copies recovered per cell, compared with around 10 by digital PCR, which implies a capture efficiency of approximately 30%. Without barcode sub-clustering, chimeric consensus sequences inflated TCR diversity; chimeras reached as high as 47%. The sizes of highly expanded clones could end up underestimated when identical TCR molecules share a barcode. A single cell's worth of spiked-in Jurkat TCR RNA was reported detectable even among under 1.3 million naive CD8 T cells.

Receptors were amplified or captured by PCR. Sequencing relied on a NextSeq 500. Bulk TCR libraries were generated as previously described, with the TCR primers listed in Table S5 used. The Qiagen AllPrep DNA/RNA kit was used to purify total RNA. Reads from multiple sequencing runs of the same library were pooled before analysis. The study's own analysis went as follows. Only reads with exact TCR constant sequence were kept, trimmed to 150 nt, and grouped by their 12-nt molecular barcodes. Reads in each barcode group were sub-clustered using a 15% Levenshtein threshold, and a quality-weighted consensus sequence was built for each RNA molecule. Non-functional sequences were discarded, and so were lower-count sequences lying one edit away from another sequence. Based on a fit of two negative binomial distributions, barcode sub-clusters having less than 20% of the maximum read count were discarded. The public sequencing data were trimmed at Q25 with fastp and processed into clonotypes with MiXCR by TCRdb, which kept only in-frame beta chains. When rows share a CDR3 protein, they turn into one entry using the most common DNA and genes. The V and J calls and clone size are TCRdb's, not the authors'. Counted in this sample were about half a million distinct CDR3 sequences; about 25% of them appeared once. Approximately 0.8% of the sample belongs to the ten largest clones.

This TCR derives from a human donor in good health. Some libraries in this study had Jurkat cell RNA spiked in. The chain joins TRBV7-2 to TRBJ2-7, and TRBD2 matches 11 of the central bases. Sequencing used naive CD8+ T cells from blood, with Jurkat cell RNA spiked in. The cell subset or site tag for this specimen amounts to: FACS-sorted CD8+CD4-CCR7+CD45RA+ naive T cells. The DNA sequence reads TGTGCCAGCAGCTTCACACCGGGACTAGCGGAGGGCGATTCCTACGAGCAGTACTTC. It specifies CASSFTPGLAEGDSYEQYF.